One sample yielded the 9 T cell receptor beta chains listed below, sequenced in a study of shared clonotypes between healthy human individuals. The table came from immunoSEQ multiplex PCR; TCRdb's copy has only in-frame clones and leaves some out. The repertoire has 2,500,000 or so clones, 92% of them found once; the top ten carry approximately 0.4%. Sequenced sample: naive CD4+ T cells from PBMCs. This sample's subset: CD45RA+ positively selected. The source is a man between 18 and 35 years old in good health. Some clones in this sample may be carry-over from other donors' samples.

Regarding this clone: This sample also contains other DNA sequences that code for the same CDR3. The chain combines TRBV7-9 with TRBJ2-5; TRBD2 matches 7 bases. With V trimmed by 6 bases and J by 5 bases, 6 bases remained unmatched. Germline values: CDR1 SEHNR, CDR2 FQNEAQ (reference sequence). CDR3 length: 13 amino acids. CDR3 sequence (DNA): TGTGCCAGCAGTTCGTCGGGGGGTGAGACCCAGTACTTC. It codes for CASSSSGGETQYF.

The chain links TRBV20-1 to TRBJ2-7; TRBD2 might be the D (6 bases). From germline, CDR1 is DFQATT and CDR2 SNEGSKA (reference sequence). The CDR3 contains 10 residues. As DNA, the CDR3 is TGCAGGCCGGAGGGCTACGAGCAGTACTTC. This codes for CRPEGYEQYF.

The count of this clone is one. The chain links TRBV21-1 to TRBJ1-4; TRBD1, the table's D call, was not compared with the DNA. TRBV21-1 is designated a pseudogene. The CDR3 loop spans 16 amino acids. CDR3 protein: CASMPGRKATNEKLFF. The CDR3 DNA reads as TGTGCCAGCATGCCAGGGCGTAAGGCAACTAATGAAAAACTGTTTTTT.

The count of this clone is one. The rearrangement uses TRBV6-1 and TRBJ2-3; D gene unclear. CDR3 size: 11 residues. Trimming stripped 6 bases from V and 3 bases from J, with 4 bases between. Germline V lookup: CDR1 MNHNS, CDR2 SASEGT. CDR3 DNA: TGTGCCAGCAGGGAGACAGATACGCAGTATTTT. Translating it yields CASRETDTQYF.

This clone was observed once. The chain has TRBV2 and TRBJ2-3; D is perhaps TRBD1 (5 bases). The CDR3 is made up of 16 amino acids. Looked up from germline, CDR1 is SNHLY and CDR2 is FYNNEI. Trimming removed 7 bases from V and 2 bases from J, with 19 bases in between. In DNA form, the CDR3 reads TGTGCCAGCACCCGGCAGATGACAGCGACCACAGATACGCAGTATTTT. Its protein product is CASTRQMTATTDTQYF.

The rearrangement joins TRBV2 to TRBJ2-1; 7 bases are a match to TRBD1. CDR3 length equals 11 residues. The V and J ends lost 6 bases and 8 bases, in that order; junction bases with no gene match: 1. Looked up from germline, CDR1 is SNHLY and CDR2 is FYNNEI. CDR3 bases: TGTGCCAGCAGGACAGGGCATGAGCAGTTCTTC. Translated, it gives CASRTGHEQFF.

This chain links TRBV5-1 with TRBJ2-7; 12 positions agree with TRBD2. The germline V gene has CDR1 SGHRS and CDR2 YFSETQ. The CDR3 is 15 residues long. The J segment lost 5 bases and the V segment lost 4 bases, leaving 7 bases of the junction unmatched. The CDR3 protein is CASSQLTSGSDEQYF. The CDR3 nucleotides read TGCGCCAGCAGCCAATTGACTAGCGGGAGCGACGAGCAGTACTTC.

V and J are TRBV6-4 and TRBJ2-2, with D maybe TRBD2 (5 bases). The CDR3 is 20 amino acids. The V end was cut by 0 bases, the J end by 5 bases, with 25 bases between. CDR1 is MRHNA, CDR2 SNTAGT, per germline. The DNA of the CDR3 is TGTGCCAGCAGTGACTCAGTGGGCGGGTTGACTCATGAGGGAACCGGGGAGCTGTTTTTT. Encoded protein: CASSDSVGGLTHEGTGELFF.

The V gene is TRBV25-1, the J gene TRBJ2-3; 7 bases match TRBD2. This CDR3 is 16 amino acids long. J gave up 0 bases and V 6 bases, and 9 bases lay outside the gene matches. In germline, CDR1 is MGHDK, CDR2 SYGVNS. The DNA for the CDR3 is TGTGCCAGCAGCCCTGGTTGGGGGGGGAGCACAGATACGCAGTATTTT. Translation gives CASSPGWGGSTDTQYF.